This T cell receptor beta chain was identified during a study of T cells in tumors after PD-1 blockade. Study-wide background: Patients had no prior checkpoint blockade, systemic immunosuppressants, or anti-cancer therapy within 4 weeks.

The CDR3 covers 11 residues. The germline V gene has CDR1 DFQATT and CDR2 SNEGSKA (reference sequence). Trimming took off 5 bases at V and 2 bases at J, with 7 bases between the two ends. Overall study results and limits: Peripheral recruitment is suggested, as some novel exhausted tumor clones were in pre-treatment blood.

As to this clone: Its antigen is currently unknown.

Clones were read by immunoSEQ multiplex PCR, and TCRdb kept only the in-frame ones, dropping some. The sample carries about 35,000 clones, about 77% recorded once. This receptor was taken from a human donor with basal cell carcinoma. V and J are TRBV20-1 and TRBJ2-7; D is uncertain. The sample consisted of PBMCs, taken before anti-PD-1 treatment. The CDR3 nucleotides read TGCAGTGCTCAAACTACCTACGAGCAGTACTTC. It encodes CSAQTTYEQYF.